These T cell receptor beta chains were read from a single sample in a study of T-cell reconstitution after alpha-beta-depleted transplantation in children. TCRdb reprocessed the PCR reads with MiXCR, giving one entry per CDR3 protein. The sample lists about 240,000 distinct CDR3 sequences, around 25% occurring once. Sequences were derived from PBMCs, sampled before TCRalphabeta/CD19-depleted stem cell transplant. The receptor source for this set is a girl aged 2-15 years with Fanconi anemia, due to receive a stem cell transplant. The CDR3 runs from the conserved cysteine through the conserved F or W. D genes are given only for firm matches. Where a row states a size, it is once, few, many or the class of an expanded clone; other rows omit it.

v_gene: TRBV20-1
d_gene: -
abundance: -
j_gene: TRBJ2-5
CDR3nt: TGCAGTGCTAGTTCGCCGATCCGGGGCCGGAGGGGTAAGACCCAGTACTTC
CDR3aa: CSASSPIRGRRGKTQYF

v_gene: TRBV11-2
d_gene: TRBD1
abundance: -
j_gene: TRBJ2-7
CDR3nt: TGTGCCAGCAGCTTAGTGACAGGGGCGACTTACGAGCAGTACTTC
CDR3aa: CASSLVTGATYEQYF

v_gene: TRBV29-1
d_gene: -
abundance: many
j_gene: TRBJ2-7
CDR3nt: TGCAGCGTTCCCGAGAGAGCCTCCGAGTCTGGGCATATCTACGAGCAGTACTTC
CDR3aa: CSVPERASESGHIYEQYF

v_gene: TRBV20-1
d_gene: TRBD2
abundance: few
j_gene: TRBJ2-7
CDR3nt: TGCAGTGCTACTAGCGGGAGCTCCTACGAGCAGTACTTC
CDR3aa: CSATSGSSYEQYF

v_gene: TRBV20-1
d_gene: TRBD2
abundance: many
j_gene: TRBJ2-2
CDR3nt: TGCAGTGTCGGGGGGGCTTGGACCGGGGAGCTGTTTTTT
CDR3aa: CSVGGAWTGELFF

v_gene: TRBV29-1
d_gene: -
abundance: -
j_gene: TRBJ2-3
CDR3nt: TGCAGCGTTGTCCCTTTGGATACGCAGTATTTT
CDR3aa: CSVVPLDTQYF

v_gene: TRBV5-5
d_gene: -
abundance: many
j_gene: TRBJ2-7
CDR3nt: TGTGCCAGCAGCGCGCAGGGATCCTACGAGCAGTACTTC
CDR3aa: CASSAQGSYEQYF

v_gene: TRBV4-1
d_gene: -
abundance: -
j_gene: TRBJ2-7
CDR3nt: TGCGCCAGCAGCCAACGAATAGCGGACTCCTACGAGCAGTACTTC
CDR3aa: CASSQRIADSYEQYF

v_gene: TRBV20-1
d_gene: -
abundance: -
j_gene: TRBJ2-7
CDR3nt: TGCAGTGCTAGAGGACCGACTTGGGTGGGAAACGAGCAGTACTTC
CDR3aa: CSARGPTWVGNEQYF

v_gene: TRBV5-1
d_gene: TRBD2
abundance: -
j_gene: TRBJ2-4
CDR3nt: TGCGCCAGCAGCCCCGGACTAGCGCTAGAGGAAAACATTCAGTACTTC
CDR3aa: CASSPGLALEENIQYF

v_gene: TRBV7-2
d_gene: TRBD2
abundance: few
j_gene: TRBJ2-3
CDR3nt: TGTGCCAGCAGCTTGCGGGGGGGCGGAGGAGATACGCAGTATTTT
CDR3aa: CASSLRGGGGDTQYF

v_gene: TRBV29-1
d_gene: TRBD2
abundance: few
j_gene: TRBJ2-1
CDR3nt: TGCAGCGTTGAGAGGACTAGCGGAGGATCCTACAATGAGCAGTTCTTC
CDR3aa: CSVERTSGGSYNEQFF

v_gene: TRBV20-1
d_gene: TRBD2
abundance: -
j_gene: TRBJ2-7
CDR3nt: TGCAGTGCCATTACTAGCGGGGGACCCTACGAGCAGTACTTC
CDR3aa: CSAITSGGPYEQYF

v_gene: TRBV7-2
d_gene: -
abundance: -
j_gene: TRBJ2-2
CDR3nt: TGTGCCAGCAGCCTGGACTCTTCGAACACCGGGGAGCTGTTTTTT
CDR3aa: CASSLDSSNTGELFF

v_gene: TRBV28
d_gene: TRBD2
abundance: -
j_gene: TRBJ2-3
CDR3nt: TGTGCCAGCAGTTTATCTTTTCTAGCGGGACAGCTAAGTCCGGATACGCAGTATTTT
CDR3aa: CASSLSFLAGQLSPDTQYF

v_gene: TRBV5-1
d_gene: TRBD1
abundance: few
j_gene: TRBJ2-5
CDR3nt: TGCGCCAGCAGCTGGGACAGGGTAAAAGAGACCCAGTACTTC
CDR3aa: CASSWDRVKETQYF

v_gene: TRBV29-1
d_gene: TRBD1
abundance: many
j_gene: TRBJ2-3
CDR3nt: TGCAGCGTTGAAGGGGTAGAAGGGACAGGGGAATACACAGATACGCAGTATTTT
CDR3aa: CSVEGVEGTGEYTDTQYF

v_gene: TRBV7-3
d_gene: -
abundance: few
j_gene: TRBJ2-7
CDR3nt: TGTGCCAGCAGCTTACAACCGGGATACTCCTACGAGCAGTACTTC
CDR3aa: CASSLQPGYSYEQYF

v_gene: TRBV29-1
d_gene: TRBD1
abundance: many
j_gene: TRBJ2-5
CDR3nt: TGCAGCGTCGGGGACAGCCAAGAGACCCAGTACTTC
CDR3aa: CSVGDSQETQYF

v_gene: TRBV20-1
d_gene: -
abundance: many
j_gene: TRBJ2-1
CDR3nt: TGCAGTGCGCGTCTAGTCTACAATGAGCAGTTCTTC
CDR3aa: CSARLVYNEQFF

v_gene: TRBV12-3/TRBV12-4
d_gene: TRBD1
abundance: many
j_gene: TRBJ1-2
CDR3nt: TGTGCCAGCGGCCGAACAGGGGCCTATGGCTACACCTTC
CDR3aa: CASGRTGAYGYTF

v_gene: TRBV2
d_gene: TRBD2
abundance: -
j_gene: TRBJ2-1
CDR3nt: TGTGCCAGCAGTGTCCCTAGCGGGGGACACTCCTACAATGAGCAGTTCTTC
CDR3aa: CASSVPSGGHSYNEQFF

v_gene: TRBV5-1
d_gene: TRBD1
abundance: -
j_gene: TRBJ2-3
CDR3nt: TGCGCCAGCAGCTTGGGGGACAGGGACACAGATACGCAGTATTTT
CDR3aa: CASSLGDRDTDTQYF

v_gene: TRBV3-1
d_gene: -
abundance: -
j_gene: TRBJ2-7
CDR3nt: TGTGCCAGCAGCCTTCGACAGGTCTCCTACGAGCAGTACTTC
CDR3aa: CASSLRQVSYEQYF

v_gene: TRBV15
d_gene: -
abundance: -
j_gene: TRBJ1-5
CDR3nt: TGTGCCACCAGCAGAGATCGTGGCAGGAATCAGCCCCAGCATTTT
CDR3aa: CATSRDRGRNQPQHF

v_gene: TRBV20-1
d_gene: TRBD2
abundance: -
j_gene: TRBJ2-7
CDR3nt: TGCAGTGCTAGTGGGAGCGGGGGGACGACGTCCTACGAGCAGTACTTC
CDR3aa: CSASGSGGTTSYEQYF

v_gene: TRBV29-1
d_gene: -
abundance: few
j_gene: TRBJ1-2
CDR3nt: TGCAGCGTTGAAGACGGACGCCTCTATGGCTACACCTTC
CDR3aa: CSVEDGRLYGYTF

v_gene: TRBV28
d_gene: TRBD1
abundance: few
j_gene: TRBJ2-3
CDR3nt: TGTGCCAGCAGTTTACGATTATGGACAGGAAGCACAGATACGCAGTATTTT
CDR3aa: CASSLRLWTGSTDTQYF

v_gene: TRBV29-1
d_gene: TRBD1
abundance: -
j_gene: TRBJ2-7
CDR3nt: TGCAGCGTCACGACGAGGACAGGGGGCGGCTACGAGCAGTACTTC
CDR3aa: CSVTTRTGGGYEQYF

v_gene: TRBV5-1
d_gene: -
abundance: -
j_gene: TRBJ2-7
CDR3nt: TGCGCCAGCAGCTCGGGACCTTCCTACGAGCAGTACTTC
CDR3aa: CASSSGPSYEQYF

v_gene: TRBV19
d_gene: -
abundance: -
j_gene: TRBJ2-1
CDR3nt: TGTGCCAGTAGTATGTTCGGCCCTCTCTCCTACAATGAGCAGTTCTTC
CDR3aa: CASSMFGPLSYNEQFF

v_gene: TRBV29-1
d_gene: -
abundance: many
j_gene: TRBJ1-1
CDR3nt: TGCAGCGTTGAGTCCTGGGGGTCGACTGAAGCTTTCTTT
CDR3aa: CSVESWGSTEAFF

v_gene: TRBV28
d_gene: -
abundance: many
j_gene: TRBJ2-1
CDR3nt: TGTGCCAGCGGGACTTGGTATGAGCAGTTCTTC
CDR3aa: CASGTWYEQFF

v_gene: TRBV15
d_gene: -
abundance: many
j_gene: TRBJ2-2
CDR3nt: TGTGCCACGGGGACTGAGAACACCGGGGAGCTGTTTTTT
CDR3aa: CATGTENTGELFF

v_gene: TRBV29-1
d_gene: -
abundance: -
j_gene: TRBJ2-7
CDR3nt: TGCAGCGTTGAACTCCGGGACTCTGGGATCTACGAGCAGTACTTC
CDR3aa: CSVELRDSGIYEQYF

v_gene: TRBV20-1
d_gene: -
abundance: many
j_gene: TRBJ2-7
CDR3nt: TGCAGTGCCCATGGAGATCTTGGAGACCAAGGGTACGAGCAGTACTTC
CDR3aa: CSAHGDLGDQGYEQYF

v_gene: TRBV29-1
d_gene: TRBD2
abundance: -
j_gene: TRBJ2-1
CDR3nt: TGCAGCGTTGTCAGGACTAGAGGGAACAATGAGCAGTTCTTC
CDR3aa: CSVVRTRGNNEQFF